This T cell receptor (beta chain) was recorded in a study of OX40 agonist ivuxolimab in advanced cancers. Turning to the study itself: The mean age was around 56 years, ranging from roughly 23 to 79, with approximately 85% of participants male. Of the patients, three showed partial responses, one with hepatocellular carcinoma and two with cutaneous melanoma.

Whole-study findings and limits: Relative to CD4+ cells, CD8+ T cells on average had more expanded clones.

With respect to this clone: Its specificity is not known.

Drawing of blood for sampling happened at baseline, at cycle 4 day 1, and at cycle 7 day 1. This table comes from immunoSEQ multiplex PCR, and its TCRdb copy is limited to in-frame clones, with some not included. The sample consists of 12,000 or so clones, 81% of them appearing once. The length of the CDR3 is 15 residues. Germline-derived CDR1 and CDR2 are LNHDA and SQIVND (reference sequence). V lost 2 bases and J lost 2; bases outside the gene matches: 2. The rearrangement uses TRBV19 and TRBJ2-7, with TRBD2 matching 11 bases. Sample: CD4+ or CD8+ T cells sorted from blood, taken in a trial of the OX40 agonist ivuxolimab. This receptor was identified in an adult with an advanced solid tumor such as melanoma, head and neck, liver or kidney cancer. Here the CDR3 DNA reads TGTGCCAGTAGTATATCGGGACTAGCGGCCTACGAGCAGTACTTC. Translated: CASSISGLAAYEQYF.